Sequencing of this TCR beta chain was carried out in a study of T cell responses to AZD1222 COVID-19 vaccine. Remarks on this clone: Its antigen remains unknown.

Data came from immunoSEQ multiplex PCR; TCRdb stores just in-frame clones and leaves some out. This table holds roughly 100,000 clones, 84% found once. The germline CDR1 and CDR2 sequences are SGHAT and FQNNGV. This CDR3 region has 17 residues. The trim removed 5 bases at V and 5 bases at J, leaving 6 bases unmatched. Study outcomes and limitations: The donor group comprised mostly white British people and more females; the analysis possibly underestimated clonal diversity.

This chain links TRBV11-2 with TRBJ2-2; TRBD2 matches at 15 bases. The sequences come from peripheral blood, collected on day 0 of AZD1222 vaccination. The receptor comes from an adult in good health. For the CDR3, the DNA is TGTGCCAGCAGCGGACTAGCGGGGGGGCGGAGTACCGGGGAGCTGTTTTTT. Residues: CASSGLAGGRSTGELFF.